Listed below are T cell receptor beta chains from one sample, sequenced in a study of blood T cell repertoires in COVID-19. Data came from immunoSEQ multiplex PCR; TCRdb stores just in-frame clones and leaves some out. The sample gives approximately 89,000 clones, about 92% of which show up once; about 5.9% is in the top ten. Input material: peripheral blood. These receptors were obtained from a woman aged 55-70 years with active COVID-19. Each CDR3 is given with its conserved first and last residue. The D gene is left open where the match is weak. Only some rows state a clone size, as once, few, many or a class for expanded clones.

j_gene: TRBJ2-7
abundance: -
len: 15
v_gene: TRBV9
d_gene: TRBD2
CDR3nt: TGTGCCAGCAGCCGACTAGCGGGAGTAACGGACGAGCAGTACTTC
CDR3aa: CASSRLAGVTDEQYF

j_gene: TRBJ1-5
abundance: -
len: 17
v_gene: TRBV5-8
d_gene: TRBD1
CDR3nt: TGTGCCAGCAGCCAGGGACAGGTGGCCTATAGCAATCAGCCCCAGCATTTT
CDR3aa: CASSQGQVAYSNQPQHF

j_gene: TRBJ1-5
abundance: -
len: 14
v_gene: TRBV6-2/TRBV6-3
d_gene: TRBD1
CDR3nt: TGTGCCAGCAGTCCAGGACAGGGCTTCCAGCCCCAGCATTTT
CDR3aa: CASSPGQGFQPQHF

j_gene: TRBJ1-5
abundance: -
len: 15
v_gene: TRBV24-1
d_gene: TRBD1
CDR3nt: TGTGCCACGAGTCCACAGGGGGCGGGAAATCAGCCCCAGCATTTT
CDR3aa: CATSPQGAGNQPQHF

j_gene: TRBJ2-1
abundance: -
len: 13
v_gene: TRBV10-2
d_gene: TRBD2
CDR3nt: TGCGCCAGCAGTCCCCAGGGAGGGTTTGAGCAGTTCTTC
CDR3aa: CASSPQGGFEQFF

j_gene: TRBJ2-1
abundance: -
len: 16
v_gene: TRBV27
d_gene: -
CDR3nt: TGTGCCAGCAGTCCACCTAGCGTGAGGGCCTACAATGAGCAGTTCTTC
CDR3aa: CASSPPSVRAYNEQFF

j_gene: TRBJ2-3
abundance: -
len: 17
v_gene: TRBV11-3
d_gene: TRBD2
CDR3nt: TGTGCCAGCAGCTTTTTGGTGGCGGGAGGGCCGGGAGATACGCAGTATTTT
CDR3aa: CASSFLVAGGPGDTQYF

j_gene: TRBJ2-7
abundance: -
len: 15
v_gene: TRBV7-8
d_gene: TRBD2
CDR3nt: TGTGCCAGCAGCCCCCGAGCGGGGGCGATCTACGAGCAGTACTTC
CDR3aa: CASSPRAGAIYEQYF

j_gene: TRBJ2-3
abundance: -
len: 17
v_gene: TRBV11-2
d_gene: -
CDR3nt: TGTGCCAGCAGCTTAGAGGTTCGCGCTTACAGCACAGATACGCAGTATTTT
CDR3aa: CASSLEVRAYSTDTQYF

j_gene: TRBJ2-7
abundance: -
len: 14
v_gene: TRBV11-2
d_gene: TRBD1
CDR3nt: TGTGCCAGCAGCTGGGGACAGGGGGCAATGGAGCAGTACTTC
CDR3aa: CASSWGQGAMEQYF

j_gene: TRBJ2-7
abundance: -
len: 15
v_gene: TRBV11-3
d_gene: TRBD2
CDR3nt: TGTGCCAGCAGCCAACCTAGCGGGAGATTTCCCGAGCAGTACTTC
CDR3aa: CASSQPSGRFPEQYF

j_gene: TRBJ1-3
abundance: -
len: 14
v_gene: TRBV5-5
d_gene: TRBD1
CDR3nt: TGTGCCAGCAGCCGACAGGGGGCAGAAAACACCATATATTTT
CDR3aa: CASSRQGAENTIYF

j_gene: TRBJ2-7
abundance: -
len: 14
v_gene: TRBV27
d_gene: TRBD2
CDR3nt: TGTGCCAGCAGAAGGACTAGCGGGGCCTACGAGCAGTACTTC
CDR3aa: CASRRTSGAYEQYF

j_gene: TRBJ2-1
abundance: -
len: 18
v_gene: TRBV4-3
d_gene: TRBD2
CDR3nt: TGCGCCAGCAGCCAAGAACCTAGCGGGGGGACCCGGTACAATGAGCAGTTCTTC
CDR3aa: CASSQEPSGGTRYNEQFF

j_gene: TRBJ1-2
abundance: -
len: 13
v_gene: TRBV19
d_gene: -
CDR3nt: TGTGCCAGTAGTATAAAGGGGAACTATGGCTACACCTTC
CDR3aa: CASSIKGNYGYTF

j_gene: TRBJ2-4
abundance: -
len: 15
v_gene: TRBV5-8
d_gene: -
CDR3nt: TGTGCCAGCAGCCAAGGCACAGGAGCTCGAGGCATTCAGTACTTC
CDR3aa: CASSQGTGARGIQYF

j_gene: TRBJ1-3
abundance: -
len: 18
v_gene: TRBV18
d_gene: -
CDR3nt: TGTGCCAGCTCACTAACAGGTGGCCCTAAGAGCTCTGGAAACACCATATATTTT
CDR3aa: CASSLTGGPKSSGNTIYF

j_gene: TRBJ2-1
abundance: -
len: 16
v_gene: TRBV11-2
d_gene: -
CDR3nt: TGTGCCAGCAGCTTAGCGACCGGGAGTTCCTACAATGAGCAGTTCTTC
CDR3aa: CASSLATGSSYNEQFF

j_gene: TRBJ1-3
abundance: -
len: 15
v_gene: TRBV15
d_gene: TRBD1
CDR3nt: TGTGCCACCAGCACCAGGACAGGGTCTGGAAACACCATATATTTT
CDR3aa: CATSTRTGSGNTIYF

j_gene: TRBJ2-7
abundance: -
len: 14
v_gene: TRBV2
d_gene: -
CDR3nt: TGTGCCAGCAGTGGTCCAGACTCCTACGAGGAGCAGTACTTC
CDR3aa: CASSGPDSYEEQYF

j_gene: TRBJ1-6
abundance: -
len: 14
v_gene: TRBV7-9
d_gene: TRBD1
CDR3nt: TGTGCCAGCAGCTTGGGACAGGGCGAATCACCCCTCCACTTT
CDR3aa: CASSLGQGESPLHF

j_gene: TRBJ2-3
abundance: few
len: 15
v_gene: TRBV5-1
d_gene: -
CDR3nt: TGCGCCAGCAGCTTGTCTGTTGGGGGCAGAGATACGCAGTATTTT
CDR3aa: CASSLSVGGRDTQYF

j_gene: TRBJ1-4
abundance: once
len: 14
v_gene: TRBV6-5
d_gene: -
CDR3nt: TGTGCCAGCAGCCCGAACAGCGGGAGAGAAAAACTGTTTTTT
CDR3aa: CASSPNSGREKLFF

j_gene: TRBJ1-2
abundance: once
len: 15
v_gene: TRBV19
d_gene: -
CDR3nt: TGTGCCAGTAGTATCGGCTCCGACAGGCCCTATGGCTACACCTTC
CDR3aa: CASSIGSDRPYGYTF

j_gene: TRBJ2-3
abundance: -
len: 15
v_gene: TRBV24-1
d_gene: -
CDR3nt: TGTGCCACCAGTGTAGGTGACTACTACACAGATACGCAGTATTTT
CDR3aa: CATSVGDYYTDTQYF

j_gene: TRBJ2-5
abundance: -
len: 14
v_gene: TRBV25-1
d_gene: -
CDR3nt: TGTGCCAGCAGCGCTACAGTACTTCAAGAGACCCAGTACTTC
CDR3aa: CASSATVLQETQYF

j_gene: TRBJ1-1
abundance: -
len: 14
v_gene: TRBV3-1/TRBV3-2
d_gene: -
CDR3nt: TGTGCCAGCAGCCACGGGGGGGGAAGGACTGAAGCTTTCTTT
CDR3aa: CASSHGGGRTEAFF

j_gene: TRBJ2-5
abundance: -
len: 13
v_gene: TRBV6-2/TRBV6-3
d_gene: TRBD1
CDR3nt: TGTGCCAGCAGTTTCACAGGGGCAGAGACCCAGTACTTC
CDR3aa: CASSFTGAETQYF

j_gene: TRBJ1-2
abundance: -
len: 12
v_gene: TRBV28
d_gene: -
CDR3nt: TGTGCCAGCAGTTTGAAGTGGCAGGGCTACACCTTC
CDR3aa: CASSLKWQGYTF

j_gene: TRBJ2-1
abundance: -
len: 14
v_gene: TRBV7-9
d_gene: -
CDR3nt: TGTGCCAGCAGCTTAAAGGGGGGGGACAATGAGCAGTTCTTC
CDR3aa: CASSLKGGDNEQFF

j_gene: TRBJ2-5
abundance: -
len: 12
v_gene: TRBV7-2
d_gene: -
CDR3nt: TGTGCCAGCAGCTTAGCCTTAGAGACCCAGTACTTC
CDR3aa: CASSLALETQYF

j_gene: TRBJ2-5
abundance: once
len: 15
v_gene: TRBV3-1/TRBV3-2
d_gene: -
CDR3nt: TGTGCCAGCAGCCTAGGGGGGGGATTGCAAGAGACCCAGTACTTC
CDR3aa: CASSLGGGLQETQYF

j_gene: TRBJ1-5
abundance: -
len: 16
v_gene: TRBV7-2
d_gene: -
CDR3nt: TGTGCCAGCAGCTTAGCGACAGGTTATAGCAATCAGCCCCAGCATTTT
CDR3aa: CASSLATGYSNQPQHF

j_gene: TRBJ1-1
abundance: -
len: 14
v_gene: TRBV7-2
d_gene: -
CDR3nt: TGTGCCAGCAGCGGCAAACAGGGGAACACTGAAGCTTTCTTT
CDR3aa: CASSGKQGNTEAFF

j_gene: TRBJ2-5
abundance: -
len: 14
v_gene: TRBV18
d_gene: TRBD2
CDR3nt: TGTGCCAGCTCACCAGAGCGGGGAGGAGAGACCCAGTACTTC
CDR3aa: CASSPERGGETQYF

j_gene: TRBJ1-6
abundance: -
len: 15
v_gene: TRBV6-5
d_gene: -
CDR3nt: TGTGCCAGCCAAAACGTGCGTAGCTATAATTCACCCCTCCACTTT
CDR3aa: CASQNVRSYNSPLHF

j_gene: TRBJ2-1
abundance: -
len: 16
v_gene: TRBV20-1
d_gene: TRBD1
CDR3nt: TGCAGTGCTAGTGGGGCCGGGACAGGATACTACAATGAGCAGTTCTTC
CDR3aa: CSASGAGTGYYNEQFF

j_gene: TRBJ2-3
abundance: -
len: 17
v_gene: TRBV24-1
d_gene: -
CDR3nt: TGTGCCACCAGTGACCGGCAGGGGCGTACTAGCACAGATACGCAGTATTTT
CDR3aa: CATSDRQGRTSTDTQYF

j_gene: TRBJ1-5
abundance: -
len: 15
v_gene: TRBV28
d_gene: TRBD1
CDR3nt: TGTGCCAGCAGTCCGGGGACAGCTCTCAATCAGCCCCAGCATTTT
CDR3aa: CASSPGTALNQPQHF

j_gene: TRBJ2-1
abundance: -
len: 14
v_gene: TRBV23-1
d_gene: -
CDR3nt: TGCGCCAGCAGAAAGGACACCCCCTACAATGAGCAGTTCTTC
CDR3aa: CASRKDTPYNEQFF

j_gene: TRBJ2-2
abundance: -
len: 15
v_gene: TRBV19
d_gene: -
CDR3nt: TGTGCCAGTAGTCCCCGCAGGGTGGGGTCCGGGGAGCTGTTTTTT
CDR3aa: CASSPRRVGSGELFF

j_gene: TRBJ2-1
abundance: -
len: 16
v_gene: TRBV15
d_gene: TRBD2
CDR3nt: TGTGCCACCAGCAGGGGGTCCAGCGGGGGGTACAATGAGCAGTTCTTC
CDR3aa: CATSRGSSGGYNEQFF

j_gene: TRBJ2-5
abundance: few
len: 17
v_gene: TRBV9
d_gene: TRBD2
CDR3nt: TGTGCCAGCAGCGTGGGAACTAGCGGGGGCCAAGGAGAGACCCAGTACTTC
CDR3aa: CASSVGTSGGQGETQYF

j_gene: TRBJ2-5
abundance: -
len: 13
v_gene: TRBV14
d_gene: -
CDR3nt: TGTGCCAGCAGGGGGAGCGGAGCGGAGACCCAGTACTTC
CDR3aa: CASRGSGAETQYF

j_gene: TRBJ2-3
abundance: -
len: 15
v_gene: TRBV11-1
d_gene: -
CDR3nt: TGTGCCAGCAGCTCGGAAAGCGGCCGCACAGATACGCAGTATTTT
CDR3aa: CASSSESGRTDTQYF

j_gene: TRBJ2-6
abundance: -
len: 17
v_gene: TRBV6-2/TRBV6-3
d_gene: -
CDR3nt: TGTGCCAGCAGTTACATCCTCAGGGTCTCTGGGGCCAACGTCCTGACTTTC
CDR3aa: CASSYILRVSGANVLTF

j_gene: TRBJ2-3
abundance: -
len: 17
v_gene: TRBV9
d_gene: TRBD1
CDR3nt: TGTGCCAGCAGCGGGGTACAGGGGCCCGCTAGCACAGATACGCAGTATTTT
CDR3aa: CASSGVQGPASTDTQYF

j_gene: TRBJ1-1
abundance: -
len: 14
v_gene: TRBV7-9
d_gene: -
CDR3nt: TGTGCCAGCAGCTTGGCGAGGATGAACACTGAAGCTTTCTTT
CDR3aa: CASSLARMNTEAFF

j_gene: TRBJ1-5
abundance: -
len: 14
v_gene: TRBV3-1/TRBV3-2
d_gene: -
CDR3nt: TGTGCCAGCAGCCAAGAGGGGGGTCGGCAGCCCCAGCATTTT
CDR3aa: CASSQEGGRQPQHF

j_gene: TRBJ2-2
abundance: -
len: 18
v_gene: TRBV5-8
d_gene: TRBD2
CDR3nt: TGTGCCAGCAGCGTACCACCGTGGGGACTAACGAACACCGGGGAGCTGTTTTTT
CDR3aa: CASSVPPWGLTNTGELFF

j_gene: TRBJ2-3
abundance: -
len: 22
v_gene: TRBV4-3
d_gene: -
CDR3nt: TGCGCCAGCAGCCAAGATCTTTCGGCCTGGGGACGTAGGACAGACAGCACAGATACGCAGTATTTT
CDR3aa: CASSQDLSAWGRRTDSTDTQYF

j_gene: TRBJ1-1
abundance: -
len: 13
v_gene: TRBV2
d_gene: TRBD1
CDR3nt: TGTGCCACCCTGACAGGGGGGAACACTGAAGCTTTCTTT
CDR3aa: CATLTGGNTEAFF

j_gene: TRBJ1-1
abundance: -
len: 13
v_gene: TRBV19
d_gene: TRBD1
CDR3nt: TGTGCCAGTACTGTGACAGGGGGCACTGAAGCTTTCTTT
CDR3aa: CASTVTGGTEAFF

j_gene: TRBJ2-2
abundance: -
len: 17
v_gene: TRBV11-2
d_gene: -
CDR3nt: TGTGCCAGCAGCTTTAGGGGGGGACAGGCGAACACCGGGGAGCTGTTTTTT
CDR3aa: CASSFRGGQANTGELFF

j_gene: TRBJ1-5
abundance: -
len: 15
v_gene: TRBV19
d_gene: -
CDR3nt: TGTGCCAGTCTGGGGATCGGGGGGGGACATCAGCCCCAGCATTTT
CDR3aa: CASLGIGGGHQPQHF

j_gene: TRBJ1-5
abundance: -
len: 15
v_gene: TRBV2
d_gene: TRBD1
CDR3nt: TGTGCCAGCAGTGAAGACAGGGGTAGGAATCAGCCCCAGCATTTT
CDR3aa: CASSEDRGRNQPQHF

j_gene: TRBJ2-1
abundance: -
len: 15
v_gene: TRBV7-2
d_gene: -
CDR3nt: TGTGCCAGCAGCCCGGACAGATTCTCCTACAATGAGCAGTTCTTC
CDR3aa: CASSPDRFSYNEQFF

j_gene: TRBJ2-1
abundance: -
len: 16
v_gene: TRBV24-1
d_gene: TRBD1
CDR3nt: TGTGCCACCAGTGAAGGGACAGGGGGATCCTACAATGAGCAGTTCTTC
CDR3aa: CATSEGTGGSYNEQFF

j_gene: TRBJ1-2
abundance: -
len: 14
v_gene: TRBV18
d_gene: -
CDR3nt: TGTGCCAGCTCAGCTACCGGGACACCCTATGGCTACACCTTC
CDR3aa: CASSATGTPYGYTF

j_gene: TRBJ1-1
abundance: -
len: 15
v_gene: TRBV7-2
d_gene: TRBD1
CDR3nt: TGTGCCAGCAGCCTTGACAGGGGGCGAGACACTGAAGCTTTCTTT
CDR3aa: CASSLDRGRDTEAFF